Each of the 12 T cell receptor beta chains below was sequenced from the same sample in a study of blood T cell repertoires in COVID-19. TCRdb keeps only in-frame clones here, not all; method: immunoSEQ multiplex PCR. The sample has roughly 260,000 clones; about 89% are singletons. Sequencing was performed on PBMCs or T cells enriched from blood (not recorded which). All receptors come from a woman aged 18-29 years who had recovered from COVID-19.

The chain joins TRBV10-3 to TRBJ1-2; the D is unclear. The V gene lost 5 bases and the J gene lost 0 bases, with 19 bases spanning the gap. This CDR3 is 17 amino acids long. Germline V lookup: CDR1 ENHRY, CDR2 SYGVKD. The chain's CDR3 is CAISSRGGPLTNYGYTF. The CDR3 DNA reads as TGTGCCATCAGTTCTCGCGGAGGGCCCCTAACTAACTATGGCTACACCTTC.

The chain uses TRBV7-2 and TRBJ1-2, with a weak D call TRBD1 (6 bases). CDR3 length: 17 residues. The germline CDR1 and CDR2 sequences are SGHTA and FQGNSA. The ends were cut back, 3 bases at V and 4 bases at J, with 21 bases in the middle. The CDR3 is CASSFWGQRGTIYGYTF. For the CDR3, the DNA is TGTGCCAGCAGCTTTTGGGGCCAAAGGGGGACAATCTATGGCTACACCTTC.

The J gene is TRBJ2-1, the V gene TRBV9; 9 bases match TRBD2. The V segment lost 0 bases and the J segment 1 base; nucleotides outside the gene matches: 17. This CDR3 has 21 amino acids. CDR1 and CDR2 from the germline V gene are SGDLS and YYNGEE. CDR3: CASSVVGMVAGARGSYNEQFF. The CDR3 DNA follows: TGTGCCAGCAGCGTAGTCGGTATGGTAGCGGGGGCCCGGGGGTCCTACAATGAGCAGTTCTTC.

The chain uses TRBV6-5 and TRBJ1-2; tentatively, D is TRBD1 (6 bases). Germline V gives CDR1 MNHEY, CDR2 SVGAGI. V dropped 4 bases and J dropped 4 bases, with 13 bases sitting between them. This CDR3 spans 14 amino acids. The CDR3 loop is CASSSEDSLYGYTF. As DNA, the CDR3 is TGTGCCAGCAGTTCCGAGGACAGCCTCTATGGCTACACCTTC.

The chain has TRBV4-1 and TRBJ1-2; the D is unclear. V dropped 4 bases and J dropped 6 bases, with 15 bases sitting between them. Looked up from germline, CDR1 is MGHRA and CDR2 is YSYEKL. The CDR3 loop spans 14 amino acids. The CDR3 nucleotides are TGCGCCAGCAGCCCCAGTCATGAGGGCGATGGCTACACCTTC. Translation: CASSPSHEGDGYTF.

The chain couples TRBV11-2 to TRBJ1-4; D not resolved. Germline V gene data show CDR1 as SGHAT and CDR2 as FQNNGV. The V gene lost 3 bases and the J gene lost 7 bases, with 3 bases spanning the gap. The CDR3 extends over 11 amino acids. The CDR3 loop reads CASSLSEKLFF. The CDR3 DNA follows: TGTGCCAGCAGCTTGAGTGAAAAACTGTTTTTT.

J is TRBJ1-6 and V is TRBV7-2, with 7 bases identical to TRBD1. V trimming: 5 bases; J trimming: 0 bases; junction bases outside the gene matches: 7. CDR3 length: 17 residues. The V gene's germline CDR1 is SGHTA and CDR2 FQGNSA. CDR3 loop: CASSPGTESSYNSPLHF. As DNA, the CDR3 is TGTGCCAGCAGCCCCGGGACAGAGAGCTCCTATAATTCACCCCTCCACTTT.

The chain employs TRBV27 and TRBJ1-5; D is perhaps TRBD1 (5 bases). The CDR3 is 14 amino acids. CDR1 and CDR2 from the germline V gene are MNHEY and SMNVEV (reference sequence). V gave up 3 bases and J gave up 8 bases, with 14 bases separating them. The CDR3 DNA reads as TGTGCCAGCAGTTTCCTAGGGGTTTCGGAGCCCCAGCATTTT. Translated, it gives CASSFLGVSEPQHF.

The CDR3 is CASSLSQKSTEAFF. The CDR3 region has the DNA TGTGCCAGCAGTTTGTCACAGAAGAGCACTGAAGCTTTCTTT. The rearrangement uses TRBV28 and TRBJ1-1, with D uncertain. In germline, CDR1 is MDHEN, CDR2 SYDVKM. The CDR3 covers 14 residues. V lost 3 bases and J lost 4, with 12 bases in between.

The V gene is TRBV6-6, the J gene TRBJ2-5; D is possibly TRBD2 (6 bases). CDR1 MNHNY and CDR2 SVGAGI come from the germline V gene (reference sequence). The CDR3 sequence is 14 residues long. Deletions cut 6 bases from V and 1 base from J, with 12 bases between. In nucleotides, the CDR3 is TGTGCCAGCAGACCGCAGGGAGGCCAAGAGACCCAGTACTTC. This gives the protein CASRPQGGQETQYF.

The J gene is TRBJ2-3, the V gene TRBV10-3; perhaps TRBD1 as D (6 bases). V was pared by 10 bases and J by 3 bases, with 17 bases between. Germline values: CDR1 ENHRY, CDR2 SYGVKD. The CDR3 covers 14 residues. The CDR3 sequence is CASTGSRLTDTQYF. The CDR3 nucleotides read TGTGCCAGCACAGGGTCGCGTCTTACAGATACGCAGTATTTT.

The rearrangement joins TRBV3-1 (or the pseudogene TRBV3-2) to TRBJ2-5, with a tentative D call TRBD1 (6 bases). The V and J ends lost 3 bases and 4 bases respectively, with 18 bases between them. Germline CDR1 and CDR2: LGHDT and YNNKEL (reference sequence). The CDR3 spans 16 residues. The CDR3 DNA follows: TGTGCCAGCAGCCATTTCTCCTCCAGGGGCGGAGAGACCCAGTACTTC. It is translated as CASSHFSSRGGETQYF.